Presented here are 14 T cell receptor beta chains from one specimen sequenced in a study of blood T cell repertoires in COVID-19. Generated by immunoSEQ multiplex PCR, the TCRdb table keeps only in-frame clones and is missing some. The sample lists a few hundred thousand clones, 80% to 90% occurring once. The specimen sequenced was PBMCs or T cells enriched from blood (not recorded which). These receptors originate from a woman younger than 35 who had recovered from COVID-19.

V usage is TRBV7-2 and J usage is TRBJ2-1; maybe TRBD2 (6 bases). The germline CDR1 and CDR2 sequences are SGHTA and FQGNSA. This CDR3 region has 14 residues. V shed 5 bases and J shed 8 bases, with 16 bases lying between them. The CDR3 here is CASSQTRGLYEQFF. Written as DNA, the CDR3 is TGTGCCAGCAGCCAGACGCGGGGCCTCTATGAGCAGTTCTTC.

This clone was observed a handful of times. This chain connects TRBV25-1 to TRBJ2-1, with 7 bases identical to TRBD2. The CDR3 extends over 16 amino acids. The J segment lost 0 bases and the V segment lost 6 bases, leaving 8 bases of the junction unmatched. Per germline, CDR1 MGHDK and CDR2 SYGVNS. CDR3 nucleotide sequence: TGTGCCAGCAGGTCGGGCGGCGGGAGCTCCTACAATGAGCAGTTCTTC. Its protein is CASRSGGGSSYNEQFF.

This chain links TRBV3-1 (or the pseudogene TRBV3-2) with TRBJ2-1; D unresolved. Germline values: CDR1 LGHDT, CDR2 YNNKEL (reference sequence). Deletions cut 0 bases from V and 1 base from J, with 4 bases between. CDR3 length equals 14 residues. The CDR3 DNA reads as TGTGCCAGCAGCCAAGACAGTTCCTACAATGAGCAGTTCTTC. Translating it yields CASSQDSSYNEQFF.

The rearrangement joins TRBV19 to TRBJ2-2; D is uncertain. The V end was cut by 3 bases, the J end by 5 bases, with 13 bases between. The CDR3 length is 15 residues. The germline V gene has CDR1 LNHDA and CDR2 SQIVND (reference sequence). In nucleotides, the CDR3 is TGTGCCAGTAGTATCGGGTTCTTGGTTACCGGGGAGCTGTTTTTT. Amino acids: CASSIGFLVTGELFF.

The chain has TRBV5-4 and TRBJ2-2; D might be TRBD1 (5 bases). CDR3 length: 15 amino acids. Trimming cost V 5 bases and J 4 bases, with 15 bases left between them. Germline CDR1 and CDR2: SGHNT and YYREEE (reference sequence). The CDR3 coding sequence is TGTGCCAGCAGTTCTTTTGACAGACGCACCGGGGAGCTGTTTTTT. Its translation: CASSSFDRRTGELFF.

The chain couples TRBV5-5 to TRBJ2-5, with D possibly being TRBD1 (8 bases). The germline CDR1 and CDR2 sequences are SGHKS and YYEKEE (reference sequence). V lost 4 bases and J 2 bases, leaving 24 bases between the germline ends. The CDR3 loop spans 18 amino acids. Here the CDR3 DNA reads TGTGCCAGCAGCCGGAAAGTGACAGGGGAGGGTCTACAAGAGACCCAGTACTTC. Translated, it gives CASSRKVTGEGLQETQYF. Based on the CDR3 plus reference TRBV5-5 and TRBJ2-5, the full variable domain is DAGVTQSPTHLIKTRGQQVTLRCSPISGHKSVSWYQQVLGQGPQFIFQYYEKEERGRGNFPDRFSARQFPNYSSELNVNALLLGDSALYLCASSRKVTGEGLQETQYFGPGTRLLVL.

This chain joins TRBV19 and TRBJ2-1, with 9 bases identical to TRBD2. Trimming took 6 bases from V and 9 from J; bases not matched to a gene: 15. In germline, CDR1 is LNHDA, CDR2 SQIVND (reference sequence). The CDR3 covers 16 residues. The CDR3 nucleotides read TGTGCCAGTAGCCCTCGCCCGGCGGGGGGGCGAGGTGAGCAGTTCTTC. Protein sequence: CASSPRPAGGRGEQFF. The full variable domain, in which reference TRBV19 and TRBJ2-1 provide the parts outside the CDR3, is DGGITQSPKYLFRKEGQNVTLSCEQNLNHDAMYWYRQDPGQGLRLIYYSQIVNDFQKGDIAEGYSVSREKKESFPLTVTSAQKNPTAFYLCASSPRPAGGRGEQFFGPGTRLTVL.

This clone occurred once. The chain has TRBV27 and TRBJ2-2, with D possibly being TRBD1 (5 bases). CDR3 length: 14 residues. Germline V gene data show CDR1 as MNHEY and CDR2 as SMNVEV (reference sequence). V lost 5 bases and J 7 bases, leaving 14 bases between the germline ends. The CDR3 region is CASSSDRRYGELFF. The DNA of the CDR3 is TGTGCCAGCAGTAGCGACAGACGATACGGGGAGCTGTTTTTT.

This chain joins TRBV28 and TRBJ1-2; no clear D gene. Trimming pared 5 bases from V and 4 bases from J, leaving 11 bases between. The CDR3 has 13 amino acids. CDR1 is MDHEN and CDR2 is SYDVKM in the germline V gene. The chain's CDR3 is CASSLRVFYGYTF. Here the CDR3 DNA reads TGTGCCAGCAGTCTCCGAGTGTTCTATGGCTACACCTTC.

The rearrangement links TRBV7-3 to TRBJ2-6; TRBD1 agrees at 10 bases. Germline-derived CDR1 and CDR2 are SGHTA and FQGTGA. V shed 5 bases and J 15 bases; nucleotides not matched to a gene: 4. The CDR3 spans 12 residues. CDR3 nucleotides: TGTGCCAGCAGCGCCCGACAGGGGGCCCTGACTTTC. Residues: CASSARQGALTF.

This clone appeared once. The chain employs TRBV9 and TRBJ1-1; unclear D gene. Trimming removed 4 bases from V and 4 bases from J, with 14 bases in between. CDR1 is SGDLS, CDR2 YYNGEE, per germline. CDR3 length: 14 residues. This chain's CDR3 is CASSPRRVVTEAFF. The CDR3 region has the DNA TGTGCCAGCAGCCCCCGGCGGGTGGTCACTGAAGCTTTCTTT.

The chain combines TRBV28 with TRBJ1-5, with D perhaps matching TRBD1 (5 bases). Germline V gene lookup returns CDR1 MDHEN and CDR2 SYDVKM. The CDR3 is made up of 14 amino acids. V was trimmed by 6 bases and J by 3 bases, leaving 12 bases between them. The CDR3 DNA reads TGTGCCAGCAGATTCATAGGGGCCAATCAGCCCCAGCATTTT. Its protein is CASRFIGANQPQHF. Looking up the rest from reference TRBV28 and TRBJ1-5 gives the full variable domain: DVKVTQSSRYLVKRTGEKVFLECVQDMDHENMFWYRQDPGLGLRLIYFSYDVKMKEKGDIPEGYSVSREKKERFSLILESASTNQTSMYLCASRFIGANQPQHFGDGTRLSIL.

This chain's CDR3 is CSARPGVEQYF. The CDR3 bases are TGCAGTGCTAGGCCCGGGGTCGAGCAGTACTTC. This chain links TRBV20-1 with TRBJ2-7; a possible D gene is TRBD2 (5 bases). The V gene lost 3 bases and the J gene lost 6 bases, with 9 bases spanning the gap. Germline V lookup: CDR1 DFQATT, CDR2 SNEGSKA (reference sequence). This CDR3 has 11 amino acids.

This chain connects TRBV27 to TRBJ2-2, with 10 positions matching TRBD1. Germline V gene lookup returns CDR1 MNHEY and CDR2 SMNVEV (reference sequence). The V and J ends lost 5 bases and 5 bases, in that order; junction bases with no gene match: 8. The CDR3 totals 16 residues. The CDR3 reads CASSPGQGMWTGELFF. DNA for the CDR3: TGTGCCAGCAGTCCGGGACAGGGGATGTGGACCGGGGAGCTGTTTTTT.